A selection of T cell receptor beta chains follows, all from one sample in a study of vaccination and CD4 T cells after COVID-19. Their specific antigens are unknown. One entry per CDR3 protein, called by TCRdb with MiXCR from the PCR reads. The table includes about 9,000 distinct CDR3 sequences, 60% to 75% detected once. Input material: CD4+ T cells from blood, cultured in vitro. The receptor source for this set is a human donor who had recovered from COVID-19. Each CDR3 is given with its conserved first and last residue. The D gene is left open where the match is weak. Clone sizes are given selectively: once, few, many, or a class where the clone is expanded.

abundance,v_gene,j_gene,d_gene,CDR3nt,CDR3aa
NA,TRBV5-1,TRBJ1-2,TRBD1,TGCGCCAGCAGCTGGGGGGACAGGGGGCGTTATGGCTACACCTTC,CASSWGDRGRYGYTF
NA,TRBV2,TRBJ2-5,TRBD2,TGTGCCAGCAGTGCCAATGGAGCGGGAGTAGTGGAGACCCAGTACTTC,CASSANGAGVVETQYF
NA,TRBV20-1,TRBJ1-2,NA,TGCAGTGCTAGAGATGTTTTAACGAAAGCTAACTATGGCTACACCTTC,CSARDVLTKANYGYTF
NA,TRBV29-1,TRBJ2-5,TRBD1,TGCAGCGGGAGAGACAGGGTCCAAGAGACCCAGTACTTC,CSGRDRVQETQYF
NA,TRBV7-7,TRBJ2-3,NA,TGTGCTAGCAGCTTAGACAGTACCACAGATACGCAGTATTTT,CASSLDSTTDTQYF
few,TRBV20-1,TRBJ1-2,NA,TGCAGTGCTAGAGATACCAGCTATGGCTACACCTTC,CSARDTSYGYTF
NA,TRBV2,TRBJ2-1,TRBD2,TGTGCCAGCAGTGTCGCTAGCGGGGGCGGGAAGCAGTTCTTC,CASSVASGGGKQFF
NA,TRBV6-1,TRBJ1-5,TRBD1,TGTGCCACTAACCCAGACCGGGGACAGCCTAGCAATCAGCCCCAGCATTTT,CATNPDRGQPSNQPQHF
NA,TRBV12-3/TRBV12-4,TRBJ1-1,NA,TGTGCCAGCAGCCACCGTTGGGTGGGCACTGAAGCTTTCTTT,CASSHRWVGTEAFF
NA,TRBV2,TRBJ2-2,NA,TGTGCCAGCAGTGTAGGTCCCCGGGAGCTGTTTTTT,CASSVGPRELFF
NA,TRBV12-3/TRBV12-4,TRBJ1-2,NA,TGTGCCAGCAGTCCCGGGCCTTACTATGGCTACACCTTC,CASSPGPYYGYTF
NA,TRBV6-1,TRBJ2-7,TRBD2,TGTGCCAGCATCCCCCGGGAGGGGTTCTCCTACGAGCAGTACTTC,CASIPREGFSYEQYF
NA,TRBV20-1,TRBJ1-2,NA,TGCAGTGCTAGCCTGGAACTTCCCTATGGCTACACCTTC,CSASLELPYGYTF
NA,TRBV25-1,TRBJ2-7,NA,TGTGCCAGCAGTGGGGGGGACTCCGCCTACGAGCAGTACTTC,CASSGGDSAYEQYF
NA,TRBV5-6,TRBJ2-7,NA,TGTGCCAGCTTCAAGAGGGGCGAGCAGTACTTC,CASFKRGEQYF
NA,TRBV27,TRBJ2-6,NA,TGTGCCAGCAGTTTTTTCTCTGGGGCCAACGTCCTGACTTTC,CASSFFSGANVLTF
NA,TRBV18,TRBJ2-2,TRBD2,TGTGCCAGCTCACCCCTAGCGGGAGTTTACACCGGGGAGCTGTTTTTT,CASSPLAGVYTGELFF
few,TRBV6-5,TRBJ1-6,NA,TGTGCCAGCAGTTACTCAGGGGGTAGTTCACCCCTCCACTTT,CASSYSGGSSPLHF
few,TRBV7-2,TRBJ2-5,NA,TGTGCCAGCAGCTTAGCGTTCGGGGAGACCCAGTACTTC,CASSLAFGETQYF
NA,TRBV2,TRBJ2-5,TRBD1,TGTGCCAGCAGTGAGGACAGGGCCCAAGAGACCCAGTACTTC,CASSEDRAQETQYF
few,TRBV20-1,TRBJ2-7,TRBD2,TGCAGTGCTCCGATCCTAGCGGGGTACGAGCAGTACTTC,CSAPILAGYEQYF
NA,TRBV2,TRBJ1-4,TRBD1,TGTGCCAGCAGTTCCCAGGGGGGAACTAATGAAAAACTGTTTTTT,CASSSQGGTNEKLFF
few,TRBV6-1,TRBJ2-2,NA,TGTGCCAGCACCACCCCGGCGGGCGGAGGGACCGGGGAGCTGTTTTTT,CASTTPAGGGTGELFF
NA,TRBV10-3,TRBJ1-2,NA,TGTGCCATCAGCCCAGGGAAACCCTCCTATGGCTACACCTTC,CAISPGKPSYGYTF
medium-sized,TRBV5-5,TRBJ2-7,TRBD2,TGTGCCAGCAGCCCAAGGCGGGGGGAAGGTAGTCTCGAGCAGTACTTC,CASSPRRGEGSLEQYF
NA,TRBV7-2,TRBJ1-2,NA,TGTGCCAGCAGCCTCCGTGGGTGGGGTGACTATGGCTACACCTTC,CASSLRGWGDYGYTF
NA,TRBV25-1,TRBJ2-5,NA,TGTGCCAGCAGTGAATACGGCCCCCCGGAGACCCAGTACTTC,CASSEYGPPETQYF
NA,TRBV6-2/TRBV6-3,TRBJ1-1,NA,TGTGCCAGCAGTTGGTATGTGAACACTGAAGCTTTCTTT,CASSWYVNTEAFF
once,TRBV5-4,TRBJ2-2,NA,TGTGCCAGCAGGACCGCAGGCACCGGGGAGCTGTTTTTT,CASRTAGTGELFF
NA,TRBV6-5,TRBJ2-5,NA,TGTGCCAGCAGTTATGGACTTGCTCGCGAGACCCAGTACTTC,CASSYGLARETQYF
NA,TRBV27,TRBJ1-2,NA,TGTGCCAGCAGGCCGACCAGCTCGAACTATGGCTACACCTTC,CASRPTSSNYGYTF
NA,TRBV10-1,TRBJ2-5,NA,TGCGCCAGCAGTGCGGGAGTGGGGGAGACCCAGTACTTC,CASSAGVGETQYF
NA,TRBV6-1,TRBJ2-3,NA,TGTGCCAGCAGTCCCGGGATCACAGATACGCAGTATTTT,CASSPGITDTQYF
once,TRBV20-1,TRBJ2-7,NA,TGCAGTGCCGCGGGAAGCTCCTACGAGCAGTACTTC,CSAAGSSYEQYF
NA,TRBV5-1,TRBJ1-2,NA,TGCGCCAGCAGCCCAACGCAGGGTATTTCGCATGGCTACACCTTC,CASSPTQGISHGYTF
few,TRBV6-2/TRBV6-3,TRBJ2-3,TRBD2,TGTGCCAGCAGTTACCTCCTGACTAGCGGGGGGCCCGCGGGCACAGATACGCAGTATTTT,CASSYLLTSGGPAGTDTQYF
few,TRBV20-1,TRBJ1-6,NA,TGCAGTGCTAGAGGGGGGGGACCTAATAATTCACCCCTCCACTTT,CSARGGGPNNSPLHF
NA,TRBV27,TRBJ2-7,NA,TGTGCCAGCAGTCCCCGGGGCGGGTATTCTAACGAGCAGTACTTC,CASSPRGGYSNEQYF
NA,TRBV19,TRBJ2-6,NA,TGTGCCAGTAGTATACGGCCAGTAAGCTCTGGGGCCAACGTCCTGACTTTC,CASSIRPVSSGANVLTF
few,TRBV6-1,TRBJ1-6,TRBD1,TGTGCCAGCTTAAACCTGGGGGCAGGGGGCCTCTCACCCCTCCACTTT,CASLNLGAGGLSPLHF
NA,TRBV7-2,TRBJ1-1,TRBD1,TGTGCCAGCAGCCCGGGACAGGGGGTAATGAACACTGAAGCTTTCTTT,CASSPGQGVMNTEAFF
once,TRBV19,TRBJ1-1,NA,TGTGCCAGTAGTATAGGACAGGTTCAGGGGACTGAAGCTTTCTTT,CASSIGQVQGTEAFF
once,TRBV25-1,TRBJ1-2,NA,TGTGCCAGCAGTGTCGGGAGCTATGGCTACACCTTC,CASSVGSYGYTF
NA,TRBV10-1,TRBJ2-7,TRBD2,TGCGCCAGCAGTGATGGACTAGCGGGCTACGAGCAGTACTTC,CASSDGLAGYEQYF
NA,TRBV6-1,TRBJ2-5,TRBD1,TGTGCCAGCGACGGGACAGGCGCCCCCCAAGAGACCCAGTACTTC,CASDGTGAPQETQYF
NA,TRBV7-2,TRBJ2-1,TRBD1,TGTGCCAGCAGCCTAGGGACAGGTACCTACAATGAGCAGTTCTTC,CASSLGTGTYNEQFF
medium-sized,TRBV2,TRBJ2-3,NA,TGTGCCAGCAGTAAGGTAGCGGCCACAGATACGCAGTATTTT,CASSKVAATDTQYF
once,TRBV28,TRBJ2-5,NA,TGTGCCAGCAGTTTGGTGATTCAAGAGACCCAGTACTTC,CASSLVIQETQYF